This T cell receptor (beta chain) is drawn from a study of cytomegalovirus exposure and HLA in healthy donors. This CDR3 is 14 amino acids long. Trimming left V 5 bases short and J 1 base short, with 10 bases between. CDR1 is SNHLY and CDR2 is FYNNEI in the germline V gene. PCR was performed using 60 Vbeta and 13 Jbeta primers. Sequenced by immunoSEQ multiplex PCR; TCRdb stores in-frame clones only, minus some. The sample includes approximately 130,000 clones, about 85% of them seen just once. This receptor was obtained from a woman in her 30s in good health and CMV-seropositive. The chain links TRBV2 to TRBJ2-3; D might be TRBD2 (6 bases). Sequencing was performed on PBMCs. The CDR3 protein is CASSFSGGTDTQYF. For the CDR3, the DNA is TGTGCCAGCAGTTTTTCGGGGGGCACAGATACGCAGTATTTT.